A single TCR beta chain is shown here with its context. Its antigen remains unknown. Researchers defined stable Graves' hyperthyroidism as no ophthalmopathy progression within 18 months. Hyperthyroidism was newly diagnosed in patients aged 18 to 65 (duration under 2 months). The source material, RNA transcripts, was used to amplify TCR beta CDR3 regions. The TCR CDR3 first-round RT-PCR relied on the HTBI primer set. TCRdb fed the multiplex PCR reads into MiXCR, producing one record per CDR3 protein. The data hold about 350,000 distinct CDR3 sequences, with approximately 13% observed a single time. V dropped 5 bases and J dropped 14; count of bases not matched to a gene: 15. The CDR3 has 14 residues. Germline CDR1 is GTSNPN and CDR2 is SVGIG (reference sequence). This sample is part of a study of T cells in Graves' hyperthyroidism and ophthalmopathy. Study-wide results and limits: Blood also held most thyroid clonotypes expanded beyond 0.001. Ophthalmopathy prediction by the model preceded onset by a median approximately 6.1 months.

The chain is built from TRBV30 and TRBJ1-6; TRBD1 matches at 7 bases. The origin of this receptor is a woman aged 25-40 years with Graves' hyperthyroidism. The sample was blood. The CDR3 region is CAWADRAGVLTLHF. DNA of the CDR3: TGTGCCTGGGCAGACAGGGCCGGGGTTTTGACCCTCCACTTT.